The 6 T cell receptor beta chains below come from one sample, sequenced in a study of Graves' ophthalmopathy and Graves' hyperthyroidism. The sequenced template was RNA, covering the TCR beta CDR3 region. HTBI primers were employed in first-round RT-PCR, then a second-round multiplex PCR followed. TCRdb ran MiXCR on the multiplex PCR reads and lists one entry per CDR3 protein. The sample includes roughly 1.1 million distinct CDR3 sequences, 35% to 45% of them seen just once. The material sequenced was peripheral blood or thyroid tissue (not recorded which). All receptors come from an adult man with Graves' hyperthyroidism.

The sample holds a few counts of this clonotype. The chain links TRBV7-9 to TRBJ2-7; D remains ambiguous. Trimming took 4 bases from V and 5 from J, leaving 12 bases between them. This CDR3 has 13 amino acids. Germline V gene lookup returns CDR1 SEHNR and CDR2 FQNEAQ (reference sequence). The CDR3 is CASSSGPSHEQYF. The CDR3 region has the DNA TGTGCCAGCAGCTCCGGGCCCTCGCACGAGCAGTACTTC.

This clonotype was observed at least ten times. This sequence joins TRBV15 and TRBJ1-2; D perhaps matches TRBD1 (6 bases). CDR1 is LNHNV and CDR2 is YYDKDF in the germline V gene (reference sequence). Trimming cost V 3 bases and J 9 bases, with 17 bases left between them. The CDR3 is 14 residues long. The CDR3 region is CATSSLLTGYRYTF. Here the CDR3 DNA reads TGTGCCACCAGCAGTCTATTAACAGGGTACCGCTACACCTTC.

This clonotype was detected many times. The rearrangement links TRBV19 to TRBJ2-7; TRBD1 agrees at 7 bases. The J segment lost 3 bases and the V segment lost 6 bases, leaving 8 bases of the junction unmatched. The germline V gene has CDR1 LNHDA and CDR2 SQIVND (reference sequence). This CDR3 has 14 amino acids. The CDR3 loop reads CASSPGQSIYEQYF. CDR3 nucleotides: TGTGCCAGTAGCCCGGGACAGTCCATCTACGAGCAGTACTTC. Complete variable domain (other parts from reference TRBV19 and TRBJ2-7): DGGITQSPKYLFRKEGQNVTLSCEQNLNHDAMYWYRQDPGQGLRLIYYSQIVNDFQKGDIAEGYSVSREKKESFPLTVTSAQKNPTAFYLCASSPGQSIYEQYFGPGTRLTVT.

As concerns this clonotype: This clone may be a read error of a much larger clone one base away. The V call is TRBV9, the J call TRBJ2-5; perhaps TRBD2 as D (5 bases). Germline CDR1 is SGDLS and CDR2 is YYNGEE. This CDR3 is 14 amino acids long. The CDR3 sequence: CASGVEGSFETQYF. The CDR3 DNA is TGTGCCAGCGGCGTAGAGGGCAGCTTTGAGACCCAGTACTTC.

Of note for this clonotype: Without the conserved terminal phenylalanine or tryptophan, this CDR3 likely stems from a read error. The chain couples TRBV7-2 to TRBJ2-7, with 10 nucleotides matching TRBD1. CDR1 SGHTA and CDR2 FQGNSA come from the germline V gene. V was clipped by 1 base and J by 3 bases; unmatched bases: 3. This CDR3 has 15 amino acids. The CDR3 bases are TGTGCCAGCAGCTTAGGCGGGACAGGGGTCTACGAGCAGTACTCC. As protein: CASSLGGTGVYEQYS.

CDR3: CSAGGRGFPSNTEAFF. CDR3 nucleotide sequence: TGCAGTGCTGGGGGGCGGGGGTTTCCATCGAACACTGAAGCTTTCTTT. The chain joins TRBV20-1 to TRBJ1-1; a weak D match, TRBD1 (6 bases). The CDR3 consists of 16 residues. V was trimmed by 5 bases and J by 1 base, leaving 20 bases between them. Germline CDR1 reads DFQATT; CDR2 reads SNEGSKA (reference sequence).